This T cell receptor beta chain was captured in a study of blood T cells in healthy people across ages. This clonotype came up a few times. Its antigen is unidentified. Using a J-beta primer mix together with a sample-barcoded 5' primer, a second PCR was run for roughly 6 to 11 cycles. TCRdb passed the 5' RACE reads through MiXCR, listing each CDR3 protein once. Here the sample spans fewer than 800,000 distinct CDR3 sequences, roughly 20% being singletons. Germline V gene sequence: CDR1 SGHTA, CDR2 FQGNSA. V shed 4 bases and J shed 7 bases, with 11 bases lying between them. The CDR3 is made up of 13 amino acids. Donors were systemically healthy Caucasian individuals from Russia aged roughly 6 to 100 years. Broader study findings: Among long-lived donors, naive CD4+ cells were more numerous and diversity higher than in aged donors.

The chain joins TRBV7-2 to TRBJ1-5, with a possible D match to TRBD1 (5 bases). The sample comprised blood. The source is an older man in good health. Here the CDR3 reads CASSSTRDQPQHF. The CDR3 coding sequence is TGTGCCAGCAGCTCGACCAGGGACCAGCCCCAGCATTTT.